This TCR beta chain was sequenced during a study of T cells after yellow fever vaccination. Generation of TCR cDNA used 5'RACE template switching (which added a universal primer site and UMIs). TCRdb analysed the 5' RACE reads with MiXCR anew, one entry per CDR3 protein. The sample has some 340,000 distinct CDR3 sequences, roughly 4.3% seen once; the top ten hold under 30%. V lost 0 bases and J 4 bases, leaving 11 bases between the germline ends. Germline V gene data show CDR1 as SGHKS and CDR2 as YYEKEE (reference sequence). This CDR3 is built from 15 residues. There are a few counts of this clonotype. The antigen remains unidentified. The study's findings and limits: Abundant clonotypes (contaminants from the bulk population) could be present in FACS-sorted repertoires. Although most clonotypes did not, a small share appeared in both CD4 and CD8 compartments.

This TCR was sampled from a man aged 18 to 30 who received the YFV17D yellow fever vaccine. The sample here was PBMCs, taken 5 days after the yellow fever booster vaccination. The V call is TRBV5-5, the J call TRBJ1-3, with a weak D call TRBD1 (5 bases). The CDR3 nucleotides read TGTGCCAGCAGCTTGGCAGGGATCGGAGGAAACACCATATATTTT. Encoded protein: CASSLAGIGGNTIYF.